This entry features one T cell receptor (beta chain) sequence. What it recognizes is unknown. Repertoires were generated with immunoSEQ multiplex PCR, while TCRdb's copy carries only in-frame clones and drops some. The sample lists roughly 180,000 clones; roughly 82% were seen once. The entry originates in a study of cytomegalovirus exposure and HLA in healthy donors. Trimming shortened V by 6 bases and J by 8 bases, and 19 bases separated the two germline ends. Germline V gene lookup returns CDR1 MNHEY and CDR2 SVGAGI. This CDR3 is 14 amino acids long. Broader study findings: The majority of TCR sequences were rare, yet some public TCRs appeared in many donors. Cytomegalovirus-associated TCR beta chains were listed, numbering 150 to 200.

The chain recombines TRBV6-5 with TRBJ1-2; D perhaps matches TRBD1 (5 bases). The TCR was taken from a man between 18 and 29 years old in good health and CMV-seropositive. Sequenced: PBMCs. The DNA for the CDR3 is TGTGCCAGCAGCCGGACACCTGTTGAGGTCGGCTACACCTTC. Translated: CASSRTPVEVGYTF.